These 30 T cell receptor beta chains share one sample of origin, sequenced in a study of cytomegalovirus exposure and HLA in healthy donors. PCR employed 60 Vbeta and 13 Jbeta primers. Using immunoSEQ multiplex PCR, the repertoire was profiled, and TCRdb retains in-frame clones only, with some absent. The sample gives roughly 180,000 clones, roughly 80% of which show up once; around 0.27% is in the top ten. The sequencing sample was made of PBMCs. The receptors were sampled from a boy aged 5-17 years in good health and CMV-seronegative.

CDR3 DNA sequence: TGTGCCATCAGTGAGAACCAGAAGATCTACACCTTC. Protein sequence: CAISENQKIYTF. The chain employs TRBV10-3 and TRBJ1-2; D gene ambiguous. The CDR3 consists of 12 residues. V lost 2 bases, J lost 10 bases, and 11 bases lay in between. The germline V gene has CDR1 ENHRY and CDR2 SYGVKD.

The rearrangement uses TRBV30 and TRBJ2-2; D may be TRBD2 (5 bases). Trimming left V 0 bases short and J 1 base short, with 9 bases between. This CDR3 region has 15 residues. CDR1 and CDR2 from the germline V gene are GTSNPN and SVGIG (reference sequence). The CDR3 nucleotides are TGTGCCTGGAGTGTAGGACTCATGAACACCGGGGAGCTGTTTTTT. It is translated as CAWSVGLMNTGELFF. The full variable domain, with the rest looked up from reference TRBV30 and TRBJ2-2, is SQTIHQWPATLVQPVGSPLSLECTVEGTSNPNLYWYRQAAGRGLQLLFYSVGIGQISSEVPQNLSASRPQDRQFILSSKKLLLSDSGFYLCAWSVGLMNTGELFFGEGSRLTVL.

J is TRBJ2-3 and V is TRBV10-3, with D maybe TRBD2 (5 bases). CDR1 ENHRY and CDR2 SYGVKD come from the germline V gene. Trimming pared 7 bases from V and 0 bases from J, leaving 8 bases between. This CDR3 has 13 amino acids. The CDR3 reads CAIKADSTDTQYF. Here the CDR3 DNA reads TGTGCCATCAAAGCGGACAGCACAGATACGCAGTATTTT.

V is TRBV10-3 and J is TRBJ1-4; D gene uncertain. Germline-derived CDR1 and CDR2 are ENHRY and SYGVKD. This CDR3 has 14 residues. Trimming removed 2 bases at V and 5 bases at J, with 9 bases between. This chain's CDR3 is CAISEISPNEKLFF. The CDR3 coding sequence is TGTGCCATCAGTGAGATTTCCCCGAATGAAAAACTGTTTTTT.

In its sample, this clone was seen a few times. This chain joins TRBV13 and TRBJ2-7, with D maybe TRBD2 (6 bases). Trimming shortened V by 0 bases and J by 3 bases, and 15 bases separated the two germline ends. This CDR3 has 16 residues. Germline V gene sequence: CDR1 PRHDT, CDR2 FYEKMQ (reference sequence). The DNA of the CDR3 is TGTGCCAGCAGCTTAGGCTCCTTTGGGAGGTACTACGAGCAGTACTTC. Residues: CASSLGSFGRYYEQYF.

The chain recombines TRBV25-1 with TRBJ1-5; 8 nucleotides line up with TRBD1. The V and J ends lost 5 bases and 5 bases, in that order; junction bases with no gene match: 8. Per germline, CDR1 MGHDK and CDR2 SYGVNS. The CDR3 runs 15 residues. The CDR3 region is CASSRTGLGDQPQHF. In nucleotides, the CDR3 is TGTGCCAGCAGTAGGACAGGGTTGGGGGATCAGCCCCAGCATTTT.

This clone was seen a handful of times. The V and J genes are TRBV6-4 and TRBJ2-7, with unresolved D. The CDR3 is 13 amino acids. Germline CDR1 MRHNA, CDR2 SNTAGT. V was clipped by 0 bases and J by 6 bases, with 9 bases between them. The CDR3 is CASSDSSTGEQYF. CDR3 coding DNA: TGTGCCAGCAGTGACTCGAGTACGGGCGAGCAGTACTTC.

The rearrangement links TRBV28 to TRBJ2-2, with TRBD2 matching 7 bases. V dropped 4 bases and J dropped 7; count of bases not matched to a gene: 6. The CDR3 is 14 residues long. Germline CDR1 MDHEN, CDR2 SYDVKM. In DNA, the CDR3 is TGTGCCAGCAGTTCATCAGGGAGGGGCGGGGAGCTGTTTTTT. Translated: CASSSSGRGGELFF.

V usage is TRBV28 and J usage is TRBJ1-1; D perhaps matches TRBD1 (6 bases). CDR1 and CDR2 (germline): MDHEN, SYDVKM. This CDR3 comprises 14 residues. V was cut by 3 bases and J by 7 bases, with 15 bases left in between. The CDR3 DNA reads as TGTGCCAGCAGTTTCCAGGGACAAAGCTTTGAAGCTTTCTTT. It is translated as CASSFQGQSFEAFF. Full variable domain (missing parts from reference TRBV28 and TRBJ1-1): DVKVTQSSRYLVKRTGEKVFLECVQDMDHENMFWYRQDPGLGLRLIYFSYDVKMKEKGDIPEGYSVSREKKERFSLILESASTNQTSMYLCASSFQGQSFEAFFGQGTRLTVV.

The genes are TRBV5-1 and TRBJ2-1; 9 positions agree with TRBD1. Per germline, CDR1 SGHRS and CDR2 YFSETQ. This CDR3 has 14 residues. The ends lost 5 bases at V and 5 bases at J; junction bases unmatched: 5. The CDR3 bases are TGCGCCAGCAGAACCGGGACAGGGAACAATGAGCAGTTCTTC. This sequence encodes CASRTGTGNNEQFF.

The sample holds a few counts of this clone. The chain employs TRBV28 and TRBJ2-6, with D maybe TRBD1 (5 bases). V dropped 5 bases and J dropped 3 bases, with 11 bases sitting between them. Germline V gene sequence: CDR1 MDHEN, CDR2 SYDVKM. The CDR3 is 15 residues long. Written as DNA, the CDR3 is TGTGCCAGCAGTGACAGTAAGGGTGGGGCCAACGTCCTGACTTTC. The encoded protein is CASSDSKGGANVLTF. The variable domain in full, completed from reference TRBV28 and TRBJ2-6, reads DVKVTQSSRYLVKRTGEKVFLECVQDMDHENMFWYRQDPGLGLRLIYFSYDVKMKEKGDIPEGYSVSREKKERFSLILESASTNQTSMYLCASSDSKGGANVLTFGAGSRLTVL.

V and J are TRBV7-2 and TRBJ1-2; D gene uncertain. The V gene's germline CDR1 is SGHTA and CDR2 FQGNSA. Trimming took off 5 bases at V and 8 bases at J, with 15 bases between the two ends. The CDR3 contains 13 residues. DNA of the CDR3: TGTGCCAGCAGCCAGCTGGAGAGAAGGGGCTACACCTTC. It yields the protein CASSQLERRGYTF.

The V and J genes are TRBV9 and TRBJ2-2; 8 bases are shared with TRBD2. The CDR3 covers 16 residues. Germline CDR1 SGDLS, CDR2 YYNGEE. V lost 0 bases and J lost 4; bases outside the gene matches: 5. The CDR3 DNA reads as TGTGCCAGCAGCGTAGGCAGCGGGAGTGTCACCGGGGAGCTGTTTTTT. It translates to CASSVGSGSVTGELFF.

This chain uses TRBV6-4 with TRBJ1-2, with TRBD1 matching 7 bases. Germline CDR1 is MRHNA and CDR2 is SNTAGT. The CDR3 contains 14 residues. V lost 0 bases to trimming and J lost 6 bases; unmatched junction nucleotides: 4. Here the CDR3 DNA reads TGTGCCAGCAGTGACTCGTACAGGGGACATGGCTACACCTTC. Its protein is CASSDSYRGHGYTF.

The chain has TRBV5-1 and TRBJ2-1; TRBD2 aligns across 12 bases. V was pared by 0 bases and J by 6 bases, with 4 bases of the junction left unmatched. The CDR3 loop spans 16 amino acids. The germline CDR1 and CDR2 sequences are SGHRS and YFSETQ. CDR3: CASSLVASGGGNEQFF. CDR3 in DNA: TGCGCCAGCAGCTTGGTTGCTAGCGGGGGGGGCAATGAGCAGTTCTTC.

This clone was counted only a few times. The chain joins TRBV10-3 to TRBJ1-2; TRBD1 agrees at 12 bases. Germline trimming cut 6 bases from V and 4 bases from J; bases unmatched to any gene: 12. Germline V lookup: CDR1 ENHRY, CDR2 SYGVKD. This CDR3 contains 17 residues. In DNA, the CDR3 is TGTGCCATCAGGGGAACCGGGACAGGGGGCCAGGGCTATGGCTACACCTTC. Translated: CAIRGTGTGGQGYGYTF.

The gene calls are TRBV5-1 and TRBJ2-5, with D possibly being TRBD1 (6 bases). V lost 4 bases and J lost 5, with 15 bases in between. The CDR3 sequence is 14 residues long. From germline, CDR1 is SGHRS and CDR2 YFSETQ. The CDR3, as DNA: TGCGCCAGCAGCCCAAGGACAGATAGGGAGACCCAGTACTTC. As protein: CASSPRTDRETQYF.

This chain uses TRBV11-3 with TRBJ2-1; 10 bases map to TRBD1. J was trimmed by 4 bases and V by 4 bases; bases with no gene match: 1. CDR1 and CDR2 from the germline V gene are SGHNT and YENEEA. The CDR3 contains 14 residues. This CDR3 is CASSSGQGYNEQFF. As DNA, the CDR3 is TGTGCCAGCAGCTCGGGACAGGGGTACAATGAGCAGTTCTTC.

This chain uses TRBV6-6 with TRBJ1-4; 7 bases match TRBD1. CDR1 is MNHNY and CDR2 is SVGAGI in the germline V gene (reference sequence). J gave up 6 bases and V 2 bases, and 9 bases lay outside the gene matches. The CDR3 covers 16 residues. CDR3 amino acids: CASSYKTGTVDEKLFF. CDR3 coding DNA: TGTGCCAGCAGTTACAAGACCGGGACAGTAGATGAAAAACTGTTTTTT.

This clone came up once. This chain links TRBV29-1 with TRBJ1-2; possibly TRBD1 for D (6 bases). CDR1 and CDR2 from the germline V gene are SQVTM and ANQGSEA. The CDR3 has 13 residues. Trimming removed 1 base from V and 6 bases from J, with 12 bases in between. The CDR3 bases are TGCAGCGTTGAAGTTGGACAGAGGAATGGCTACACCTTC. As protein: CSVEVGQRNGYTF. The full variable domain, completed using reference TRBV29-1 and TRBJ1-2, is SAVISQKPSRDICQRGTSLTIQCQVDSQVTMMFWYRQQPGQSLTLIATANQGSEATYESGFVIDKFPISRPNLTFSTLTVSNMSPEDSSIYLCSVEVGQRNGYTFGSGTRLTVV.

The chain is built from TRBV29-1 and TRBJ2-7; 8 nucleotides align to TRBD1. This CDR3 has 14 amino acids. Per the germline V gene, CDR1 is SQVTM and CDR2 is ANQGSEA. V trimming: 3 bases; J trimming: 3 bases; junction bases outside the gene matches: 7. The CDR3 DNA reads TGCAGCGTTGATTTGACAGGGGACGGCTACGAGCAGTACTTC. Amino acid sequence: CSVDLTGDGYEQYF.

The chain carries TRBV27 and TRBJ1-2; 7 nucleotides agree with TRBD1. CDR1 is MNHEY, CDR2 SMNVEV, per germline (reference sequence). With V trimmed by 5 bases and J by 5 bases, 8 bases remained unmatched. CDR3 size: 14 residues. In nucleotides, the CDR3 is TGTGCCAGCAGTCCCCCGACAGGGAATTATGGCTACACCTTC. Its protein is CASSPPTGNYGYTF.

J is TRBJ2-1 and V is TRBV4-1, with D possibly matching TRBD1 (6 bases). Germline assignment: CDR1 MGHRA and CDR2 YSYEKL. The CDR3 loop spans 18 amino acids. Between the trimmed V and J ends, which lost 0 bases and 0 bases, there was a span of 15 bases. CDR3 sequence: CASSQDRGIQGSYNEQFF. The CDR3 nucleotides read TGCGCCAGCAGCCAAGATCGGGGCATACAGGGCTCCTACAATGAGCAGTTCTTC.

V and J are TRBV27 and TRBJ2-1, with TRBD2 matching 7 bases. Germline CDR1 is MNHEY and CDR2 is SMNVEV (reference sequence). The ends lost 6 bases at V and 4 bases at J; junction bases unmatched: 3. This CDR3 comprises 13 residues. DNA for the CDR3: TGTGCCAGCAGGAGGCGGGGGTACAATGAGCAGTTCTTC. Amino acid sequence: CASRRRGYNEQFF.

The chain joins TRBV30 to TRBJ2-1; 7 bases are a match to TRBD2. The V gene's germline CDR1 is GTSNPN and CDR2 SVGIG (reference sequence). The CDR3 is made up of 10 amino acids. V trimming: 3 bases; J trimming: 10 bases; junction bases outside the gene matches: 0. The CDR3 region has the DNA TGTGCCTGGAGCGGGGGGGAGCAGTTCTTC. Amino acid sequence: CAWSGGEQFF.

The CDR3 DNA reads as TGTGCCTGGAGCGGGGTGGGCCAGCCCCAGCATTTT. Translated: CAWSGVGQPQHF. V is TRBV30 and J is TRBJ1-5, with D uncertain. The germline V and J ends were trimmed by 3 bases and 7 bases, with 10 bases remaining between them. CDR1 and CDR2 from the germline V gene are GTSNPN and SVGIG (reference sequence). The CDR3 has 12 amino acids.

This clone was seen a handful of times. The J gene is TRBJ2-7, the V gene TRBV30; the match to TRBD2 covers 13 bases. The V gene's germline CDR1 is GTSNPN and CDR2 SVGIG (reference sequence). The CDR3 covers 12 residues. V dropped 8 bases and J dropped 2; count of bases not matched to a gene: 0. The DNA for the CDR3 is TGTGCCGGGACTAGCGGGACCTACGAGCAGTACTTC. Its translation is CAGTSGTYEQYF.

This clone was seen only a few times. The chain has TRBV7-9 and TRBJ1-3, with D uncertain. CDR3 length equals 16 residues. Deletions cut 2 bases from V and 0 bases from J, with 11 bases between. The germline CDR1 and CDR2 sequences are SEHNR and FQNEAQ (reference sequence). The CDR3 reads CASSLREISSGNTIYF. The DNA of the CDR3 is TGTGCCAGCAGCTTAAGAGAGATCTCCTCTGGAAACACCATATATTTT.

The CDR3 spells CASSLVGGAGGNEQFF. CDR3 DNA sequence: TGTGCCAGCAGCTTAGTTGGGGGGGCCGGGGGCAATGAGCAGTTCTTC. The J gene is TRBJ2-1, the V gene TRBV11-2; possibly TRBD2 for D (7 bases). V gave up 1 base and J gave up 6 bases, with 16 bases separating them. The V gene's germline CDR1 is SGHAT and CDR2 FQNNGV. The CDR3 has 16 residues.

The chain uses TRBV25-1 and TRBJ2-3; 10 nucleotides match TRBD1. With V trimmed by 4 bases and J by 5 bases, 9 bases remained unmatched. Germline CDR1 and CDR2: MGHDK and SYGVNS. The CDR3 has 16 amino acids. CDR3 in DNA: TGTGCCAGCAGTGGCTTCAGGACAGGGGGGGAAGATACGCAGTATTTT. Translating it yields CASSGFRTGGEDTQYF. The full variable domain, its missing parts supplied by reference TRBV25-1 and TRBJ2-3, is EADIYQTPRYLVIGTGKKITLECSQTMGHDKMYWYQQDPGMELHLIHYSYGVNSTEKGDLSSESTVSRIRTEHFPLTLESARPSHTSQYLCASSGFRTGGEDTQYFGPGTRLTVL.